The clone carrying this TCR beta chain appeared once. Sequencing used immunoSEQ multiplex PCR; TCRdb keeps in-frame clones, though not all of them. The sample has tens of thousands of clones, around 81% seen once. The germline V and J ends were trimmed by 8 bases and 7 bases, with 9 bases remaining between them. This CDR3 contains 11 residues. In germline, CDR1 is SGHAT, CDR2 FQNNGV. This record belongs to a study of OX40 agonist ivuxolimab in advanced cancers. Study background: Three patients showed partial responses: one hepatocellular carcinoma and two cutaneous melanoma cases.

The chain joins TRBV11-2 to TRBJ2-1, with no clear D. The source of this sequence is an adult with an advanced solid tumor such as melanoma, head and neck, liver or kidney cancer. The specimen comprised CD4+ or CD8+ T cells sorted from blood, sampled in a trial of the OX40 agonist ivuxolimab. The CDR3 DNA is TGTGCCAGCCTGCTTATGAATGAGCAGTTCTTC. Encoded protein: CASLLMNEQFF.